This T cell receptor beta chain was documented in a study of identical twins. TCRdb reprocessed the 5' RACE reads via MiXCR and lists one record per CDR3 protein. Altogether about 720,000 distinct CDR3 sequences are present, around 8.3% being singletons, with the ten largest covering around 0.98%. The CDR3 runs 13 residues. CDR1 and CDR2 (germline): DFQATT, SNEGSKA (reference sequence). Trimming shortened V by 5 bases and J by 9 bases, and 17 bases separated the two germline ends. As concerns this clonotype: Its antigen remains unidentified.

Study-level results: When twins shared out-of-frame alpha sequences, those sequences had excess low generation probability. Model-predicted out-of-frame TCR alpha sharing fell below observed values in monozygotic twins.

These data were also reused for a study on yellow fever vaccine responses in identical twins.

This rearrangement joins TRBV20-1 to TRBJ2-1; TRBD2 is a possible D gene (5 bases). The receptor was derived from a woman between 18 and 29 years old in good health. The sequenced material came from PBMCs. CDR3 nucleotide sequence: TGCAGTGCTGAAAGACTAAGGGCAGGTGAGCAGTTCTTC. Amino acid sequence: CSAERLRAGEQFF.